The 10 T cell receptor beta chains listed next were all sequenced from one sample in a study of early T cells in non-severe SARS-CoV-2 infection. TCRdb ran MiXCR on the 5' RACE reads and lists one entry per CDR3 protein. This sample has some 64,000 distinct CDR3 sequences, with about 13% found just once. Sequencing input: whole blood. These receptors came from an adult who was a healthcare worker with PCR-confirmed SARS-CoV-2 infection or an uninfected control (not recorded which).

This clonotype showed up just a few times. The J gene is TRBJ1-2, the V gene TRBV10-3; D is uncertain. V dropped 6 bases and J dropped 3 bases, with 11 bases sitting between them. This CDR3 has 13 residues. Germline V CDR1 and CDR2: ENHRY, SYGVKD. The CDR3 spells CAISYQRDYGYTF. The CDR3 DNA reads TGTGCCATCAGCTATCAGAGGGACTATGGCTACACCTTC.

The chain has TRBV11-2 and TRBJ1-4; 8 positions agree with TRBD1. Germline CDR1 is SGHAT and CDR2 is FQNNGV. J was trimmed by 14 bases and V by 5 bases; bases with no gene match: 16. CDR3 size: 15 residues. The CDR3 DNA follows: TGTGCCAGCAGCCCCGGACAGGGACCTGTTGAGAGGCTGTTTTTT. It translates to CASSPGQGPVERLFF.

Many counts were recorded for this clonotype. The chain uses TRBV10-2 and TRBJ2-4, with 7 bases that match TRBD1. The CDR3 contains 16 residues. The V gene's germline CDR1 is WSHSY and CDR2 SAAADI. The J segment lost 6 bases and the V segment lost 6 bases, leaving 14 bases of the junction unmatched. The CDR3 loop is CASRTVAGTDRNIQYF. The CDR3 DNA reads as TGCGCCAGCAGGACCGTGGCAGGGACAGATAGAAACATTCAGTACTTC.

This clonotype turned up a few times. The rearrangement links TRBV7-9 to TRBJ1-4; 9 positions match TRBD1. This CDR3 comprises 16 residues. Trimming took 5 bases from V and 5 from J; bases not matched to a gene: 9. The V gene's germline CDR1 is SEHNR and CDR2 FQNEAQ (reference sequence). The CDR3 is CASSHTPGTGNEKLFF. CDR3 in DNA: TGTGCCAGCAGCCACACCCCCGGGACAGGGAATGAAAAACTGTTTTTT.

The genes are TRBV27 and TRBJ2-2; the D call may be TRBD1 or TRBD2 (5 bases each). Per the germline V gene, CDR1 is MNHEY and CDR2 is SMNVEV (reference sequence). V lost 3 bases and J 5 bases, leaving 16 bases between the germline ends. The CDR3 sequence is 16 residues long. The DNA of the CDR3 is TGTGCCAGCAGTTTTGAGGGCCAGGGTGGAACCGGGGAGCTGTTTTTT. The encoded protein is CASSFEGQGGTGELFF.

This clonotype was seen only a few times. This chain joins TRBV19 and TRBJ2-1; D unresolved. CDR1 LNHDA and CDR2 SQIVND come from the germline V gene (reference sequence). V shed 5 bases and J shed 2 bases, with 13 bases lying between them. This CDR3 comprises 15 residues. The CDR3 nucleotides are TGTGCCAGTAGTCAGTCCCAGCAGCCCTACAATGAGCAGTTCTTC. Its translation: CASSQSQQPYNEQFF.

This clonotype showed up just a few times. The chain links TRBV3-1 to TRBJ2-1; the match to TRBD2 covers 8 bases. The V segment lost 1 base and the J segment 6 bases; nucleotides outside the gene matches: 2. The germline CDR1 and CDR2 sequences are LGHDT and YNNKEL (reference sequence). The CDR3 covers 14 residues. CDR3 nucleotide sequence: TGTGCCAGCAGCCAAGTAGCGGGGAGCAATGAGCAGTTCTTC. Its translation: CASSQVAGSNEQFF.

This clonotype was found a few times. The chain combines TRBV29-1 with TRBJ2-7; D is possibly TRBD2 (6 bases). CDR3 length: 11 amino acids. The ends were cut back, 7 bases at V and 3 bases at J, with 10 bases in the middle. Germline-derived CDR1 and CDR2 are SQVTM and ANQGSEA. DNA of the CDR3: TGCAGCGGCGGGGAGTACTACGAGCAGTACTTC. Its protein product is CSGGEYYEQYF.

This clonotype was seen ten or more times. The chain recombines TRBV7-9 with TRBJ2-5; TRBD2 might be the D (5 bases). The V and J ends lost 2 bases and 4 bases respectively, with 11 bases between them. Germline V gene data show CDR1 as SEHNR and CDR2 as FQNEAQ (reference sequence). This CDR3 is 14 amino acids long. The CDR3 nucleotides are TGTGCCAGCAGCTTAACGTCCGGAGGAGAGACCCAGTACTTC. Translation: CASSLTSGGETQYF.

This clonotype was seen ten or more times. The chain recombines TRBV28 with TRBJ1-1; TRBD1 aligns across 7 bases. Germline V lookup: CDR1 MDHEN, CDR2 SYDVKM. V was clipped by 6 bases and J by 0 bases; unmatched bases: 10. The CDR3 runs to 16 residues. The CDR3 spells CASSRGGGVLNTEAFF. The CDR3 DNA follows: TGTGCCAGCAGCCGAGGGGGCGGAGTATTGAACACTGAAGCTTTCTTT. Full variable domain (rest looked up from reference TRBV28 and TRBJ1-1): DVKVTQSSRYLVKRTGEKVFLECVQDMDHENMFWYRQDPGLGLRLIYFSYDVKMKEKGDIPEGYSVSREKKERFSLILESASTNQTSMYLCASSRGGGVLNTEAFFGQGTRLTVV.